This is a list of T cell receptor beta chains from one sample in a study of blood T cell repertoires in COVID-19. Some clones are missing from TCRdb's copy, which holds only in-frame ones; the method was immunoSEQ multiplex PCR. In the table there are 90,000 to 130,000 clones, over 65% of which are singletons. Sequencing was done on a sample of peripheral blood. The source is a woman older than 75 with acute or convalescent COVID-19. Each CDR3 is given with its conserved first and last residue. The D gene is left open where the match is weak. Clone size is given for some rows only: seen once, a few or many times, or a class if the clone is expanded.

D gene: TRBD1; V gene: TRBV6-1; clone size: -; J gene: TRBJ2-1; CDR3 DNA: TGTGCCAGCAGTGAAGAGGGACAGCGATACTACAATGAGCAGTTCTTC; CDR3 protein: CASSEEGQRYYNEQFF
D gene: -; V gene: TRBV7-2; clone size: -; J gene: TRBJ1-2; CDR3 DNA: TGTGCCAGCAGCATCCCAGGAAACTATGGCTACACCTTC; CDR3 protein: CASSIPGNYGYTF
D gene: -; V gene: TRBV4-3; clone size: many; J gene: TRBJ2-7; CDR3 DNA: TGCGCCAGCAGCCAAGAATGGCAGGGATTGCGGGAGCAGTACTTC; CDR3 protein: CASSQEWQGLREQYF
D gene: -; V gene: TRBV28; clone size: -; J gene: TRBJ1-3; CDR3 DNA: TGTGCCAGCAGTTTGGGGGGGACGGGTGGAAACACCATATATTTT; CDR3 protein: CASSLGGTGGNTIYF
D gene: TRBD2; V gene: TRBV7-9; clone size: -; J gene: TRBJ2-5; CDR3 DNA: TGTGCCAGCAGCAAAAGTACTAGCGATAGGACCCAGTACTTC; CDR3 protein: CASSKSTSDRTQYF
D gene: -; V gene: TRBV29-1; clone size: -; J gene: TRBJ1-4; CDR3 DNA: TGCAGCGTTGGAGTAATAACTAATGAAAAACTGTTTTTT; CDR3 protein: CSVGVITNEKLFF
D gene: -; V gene: TRBV5-4; clone size: -; J gene: TRBJ1-2; CDR3 DNA: TGTGCCAGCAGCTTGGGGGGGGGAGCCCCGAGGACGGATGGCTACACCTTC; CDR3 protein: CASSLGGGAPRTDGYTF
D gene: TRBD1; V gene: TRBV5-1; clone size: -; J gene: TRBJ1-4; CDR3 DNA: TGCGCCAGCAGCTTGCGGGCAGGGGGCCGTGAAAAACTGTTTTTT; CDR3 protein: CASSLRAGGREKLFF
D gene: -; V gene: TRBV18; clone size: -; J gene: TRBJ2-4; CDR3 DNA: TGTGCCAGCTCACAAGACAGTCCTTTAGCCAAAAACATTCAGTACTTC; CDR3 protein: CASSQDSPLAKNIQYF
D gene: -; V gene: TRBV14; clone size: -; J gene: TRBJ1-1; CDR3 DNA: TGTGCCAGCAGCCGTCTGCCAGGGGACACTGAAGCTTTCTTT; CDR3 protein: CASSRLPGDTEAFF
D gene: TRBD2; V gene: TRBV5-4; clone size: -; J gene: TRBJ2-2; CDR3 DNA: TGTGCCAGCAGCTTGGGACTAGCGGGAGGGGACACCGGGGAGCTGTTTTTT; CDR3 protein: CASSLGLAGGDTGELFF
D gene: -; V gene: TRBV7-9; clone size: -; J gene: TRBJ2-5; CDR3 DNA: TGTGCCAACGGCCTGGCGGGACAGCCCGAGACCCAGTACTTC; CDR3 protein: CANGLAGQPETQYF
D gene: TRBD1; V gene: TRBV19; clone size: -; J gene: TRBJ1-4; CDR3 DNA: TGTGCCAGTAGCAGGGGACGTGGACAGGGGGAAAAACTGTTTTTT; CDR3 protein: CASSRGRGQGEKLFF
D gene: TRBD1; V gene: TRBV19; clone size: few; J gene: TRBJ1-5; CDR3 DNA: TGTGCCAGTAGAGAGACAGGGGGAGCTCAGCCCCAGCATTTT; CDR3 protein: CASRETGGAQPQHF
D gene: -; V gene: TRBV3-1/TRBV3-2; clone size: -; J gene: TRBJ1-6; CDR3 DNA: TGTGCCAGCAGCCAAGAGACGCAGGGGTCACCCCTCCACTTT; CDR3 protein: CASSQETQGSPLHF
D gene: TRBD1; V gene: TRBV4-2; clone size: -; J gene: TRBJ1-4; CDR3 DNA: TGTGCCAGCAGCCAAGGGACAGGGGGCGGTAATGAAAAACTGTTTTTT; CDR3 protein: CASSQGTGGGNEKLFF
D gene: -; V gene: TRBV7-8; clone size: -; J gene: TRBJ1-3; CDR3 DNA: TGTGCCTCCAGTTACCCCTCTGGAAACACCATATATTTT; CDR3 protein: CASSYPSGNTIYF
D gene: TRBD2; V gene: TRBV10-3; clone size: few; J gene: TRBJ2-5; CDR3 DNA: TGTGCCATCAGTGCACCCATTGGGCGGGGGGAAGAGACCCAGTACTTC; CDR3 protein: CAISAPIGRGEETQYF
D gene: TRBD1; V gene: TRBV5-6; clone size: -; J gene: TRBJ2-7; CDR3 DNA: TGTGCCAGCAGCGTCACCGGGACAGGGGTAGTTTACGAGCAGTACTTC; CDR3 protein: CASSVTGTGVVYEQYF
D gene: TRBD2; V gene: TRBV19; clone size: -; J gene: TRBJ2-4; CDR3 DNA: TGTGCCAGTAGCAAACCTAGCGGGGGTGGCATTCAGTACTTC; CDR3 protein: CASSKPSGGGIQYF
D gene: TRBD2; V gene: TRBV10-3; clone size: -; J gene: TRBJ2-7; CDR3 DNA: TGTGCCATCAGTGTCGAACTAGCGGGAGCTGAGCAGTACTTC; CDR3 protein: CAISVELAGAEQYF
D gene: TRBD2; V gene: TRBV11-2; clone size: -; J gene: TRBJ2-7; CDR3 DNA: TGTGCCAGCAGCTTTACCGGGACTAGCGGTTACGAGCAGTACTTC; CDR3 protein: CASSFTGTSGYEQYF
D gene: TRBD1; V gene: TRBV30; clone size: -; J gene: TRBJ1-3; CDR3 DNA: TGTGCCTGGAGTCGCAATAAACCCCGGGACAGGGAATTT; CDR3 protein: CAWSRNKPRDREF
D gene: TRBD2; V gene: TRBV5-1; clone size: few; J gene: TRBJ2-3; CDR3 DNA: TGCGCCAGCAGCTTGGGCGGGAGTGGAACAGATACGCAGTATTTT; CDR3 protein: CASSLGGSGTDTQYF
D gene: TRBD2; V gene: TRBV7-2; clone size: -; J gene: TRBJ2-3; CDR3 DNA: TGTGCCAGCAGCAATAGCGGGATTTTCGGTACGCAGTATTTT; CDR3 protein: CASSNSGIFGTQYF
D gene: -; V gene: TRBV6-5; clone size: -; J gene: TRBJ1-1; CDR3 DNA: TGTGCCAGCAGTCTACAGGGTTTAGACACTGAAGCTTTCTTT; CDR3 protein: CASSLQGLDTEAFF
D gene: TRBD2; V gene: TRBV6-5; clone size: few; J gene: TRBJ2-1; CDR3 DNA: TGTGCCAGCAGACCGGGACTAGCTCCTTATGAGCAGTTCTTC; CDR3 protein: CASRPGLAPYEQFF
D gene: -; V gene: TRBV28; clone size: -; J gene: TRBJ2-3; CDR3 DNA: TGTGCCAGCAGCGCGGGGCACACAGATACGCAGTATTTT; CDR3 protein: CASSAGHTDTQYF
D gene: TRBD2; V gene: TRBV19; clone size: -; J gene: TRBJ2-3; CDR3 DNA: TGTGCCAGTAGCAAGGGACTAGCGGGCACAGATACGCAGTATTTT; CDR3 protein: CASSKGLAGTDTQYF
D gene: -; V gene: TRBV9; clone size: few; J gene: TRBJ2-3; CDR3 DNA: TGTGCCAGCAGCGTAGTAGATTACACAGATACGCAGTATTTT; CDR3 protein: CASSVVDYTDTQYF
D gene: TRBD1; V gene: TRBV19; clone size: -; J gene: TRBJ1-6; CDR3 DNA: TGTGCCAGTGGGGGACAGGGGGATTCACCCCTCCACTTT; CDR3 protein: CASGGQGDSPLHF
D gene: -; V gene: TRBV3-1/TRBV3-2; clone size: -; J gene: TRBJ2-7; CDR3 DNA: TGTGCCAGCAGCCAAAGGGGGGCGGGAGTGGGACTCGAGCAGTACTTC; CDR3 protein: CASSQRGAGVGLEQYF
D gene: TRBD2; V gene: TRBV5-1; clone size: -; J gene: TRBJ2-7; CDR3 DNA: TGCGCCAGCAAGAGGCTAGCGGGAGGGAGGGCCTACGAGCAGTACTTC; CDR3 protein: CASKRLAGGRAYEQYF
D gene: TRBD1; V gene: TRBV27; clone size: -; J gene: TRBJ1-6; CDR3 DNA: TGTGCCAGCAGGCCGGGGGGACAATGGACAGGGACCTCACCCCTCCACTTT; CDR3 protein: CASRPGGQWTGTSPLHF
D gene: -; V gene: TRBV5-1; clone size: -; J gene: TRBJ2-3; CDR3 DNA: TGCGCCAGCAGGACTAGGGCCCGCACAGATACGCAGTATTTT; CDR3 protein: CASRTRARTDTQYF
D gene: -; V gene: TRBV18; clone size: -; J gene: TRBJ2-5; CDR3 DNA: TGTGCCAGCTCACCACGGAGCGGACGAGAGACCCAGTACTTC; CDR3 protein: CASSPRSGRETQYF
D gene: TRBD2; V gene: TRBV7-3; clone size: -; J gene: TRBJ2-1; CDR3 DNA: TGTGCCAGCAGCTTAGACGGGGGGGCGATTGAGCAGTTCTTC; CDR3 protein: CASSLDGGAIEQFF
D gene: -; V gene: TRBV7-6; clone size: -; J gene: TRBJ2-7; CDR3 DNA: TGTGCCAGCAGCCCCAAAATGGGACAACAAGCCTACGAGCAGTACTTC; CDR3 protein: CASSPKMGQQAYEQYF